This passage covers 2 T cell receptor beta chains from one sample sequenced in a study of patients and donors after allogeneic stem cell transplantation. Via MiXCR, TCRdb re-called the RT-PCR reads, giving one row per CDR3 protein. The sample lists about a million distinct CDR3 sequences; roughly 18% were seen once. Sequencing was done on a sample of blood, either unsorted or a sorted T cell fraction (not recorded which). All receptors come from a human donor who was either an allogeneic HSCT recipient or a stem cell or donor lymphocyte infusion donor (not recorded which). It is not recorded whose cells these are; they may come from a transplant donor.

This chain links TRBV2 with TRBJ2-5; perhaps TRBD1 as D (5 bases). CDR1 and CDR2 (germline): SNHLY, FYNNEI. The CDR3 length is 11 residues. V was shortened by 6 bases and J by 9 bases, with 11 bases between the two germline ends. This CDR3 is CASSPDSAQYF. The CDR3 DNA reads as TGTGCCAGCAGCCCCGACAGTGCCCAGTACTTC.

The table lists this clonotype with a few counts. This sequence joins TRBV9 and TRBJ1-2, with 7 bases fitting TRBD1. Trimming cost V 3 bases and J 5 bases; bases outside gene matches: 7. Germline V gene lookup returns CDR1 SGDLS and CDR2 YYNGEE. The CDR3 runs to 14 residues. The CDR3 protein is CASSGGTAIYGYTF. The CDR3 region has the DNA TGTGCCAGCAGCGGCGGGACAGCAATATATGGCTACACCTTC.